This T cell receptor (beta chain) is drawn from a study of blood T cells in healthy people across ages. PCR was performed a second time for about 7 to 12 cycles using a sample-barcoded 5' primer and a J-beta primer mix. Each of the cDNA molecules was tagged by a template-switch adaptor with 12 random nucleotides. TCRdb analysed the 5' RACE reads with MiXCR anew, one entry per CDR3 protein. The data contain some 1.5 million distinct CDR3 sequences, 28% of them seen just once; the ten biggest clones take up 7.7%. V dropped 5 bases and J dropped 5; count of bases not matched to a gene: 9. The CDR3 covers 15 residues. Germline V gene lookup returns CDR1 MNHNY and CDR2 SVGAGI (reference sequence). The table lists this clonotype with a few counts.

The sequencing sample was made of blood. The chain carries TRBV6-6 and TRBJ1-1; 9 bases align to TRBD1. This clonotype originated in a woman in her twenties or thirties in good health. The CDR3 protein is CASSPPDRGHTEAFF. The CDR3 DNA follows: TGTGCCAGCAGTCCCCCGGACAGGGGACATACTGAAGCTTTCTTT.